This T cell receptor (beta chain) was sequenced in a study of T cells after yellow fever vaccination. Turning to the study itself: Preparation used SMART-Seq v4 Ultra Low Input for the low-cell-number fractions.

The 5'RACE template-switching step produced TCR cDNA and added a universal primer site and UMIs. MiXCR, run by TCRdb on the 5' RACE reads, gives a single entry per CDR3 protein. The data show 300,000 or so distinct CDR3 sequences, 7.5% to 9% seen once. General study results and limits: Weaker overall was a secondary response that nonetheless peaked faster, on day 5 versus 15.

This clonotype showed up just a few times. Antigen unknown. This CDR3 has 15 residues. V dropped 2 bases and J dropped 2; count of bases not matched to a gene: 5. Germline V gene lookup returns CDR1 MNHEY and CDR2 SVGEGT. The sequence came from a man younger than 30 who received the YFV17D yellow fever vaccine. Sequencing was performed on CD4+ T cells sorted from PBMCs, taken 5 days after the yellow fever booster vaccination. This chain uses TRBV6-2 or TRBV6-3 with TRBJ2-7; 8 bases match TRBD1. This CDR3 reads CASSYGQGITYEQYV. In DNA form, the CDR3 reads TGTGCCAGCAGTTACGGACAGGGTATCACCTACGAGCAGTACGTC.